This T cell receptor beta chain comes out of a study of T cell responses to AZD1222 COVID-19 vaccine. Points from the study as a whole: Every sample of the repertoires postdated the peak T cell response. There were vaccine-associated CD4 TCRs across spike, dominant at 160-218 and 743-854. The reported proportion of spike-specific TCRs targeting unmutated variant regions was nearly half.

The V and J ends lost 10 bases and 4 bases respectively, with 13 bases between them. This CDR3 has 12 residues. TCRdb's table, derived via immunoSEQ multiplex PCR, lists solely in-frame clones and lacks some. The sample gives about 84,000 clones, roughly 88% of which show up once; about 12% is in the top ten. On this clone: The antigen is not known.

Analysis merged second doses at about 4 or about 12 weeks. The J gene is TRBJ2-5, the V gene TRBV12-3 or TRBV12-4; D is possibly TRBD1 or TRBD2 (6 bases each). The material was peripheral blood, obtained 28 days after the second AZD1222 dose. The receptor's source is an adult who received the AZD1222 COVID-19 vaccine. The CDR3 sequence is CATRGGAETQYF. The CDR3 bases are TGTGCCACCAGGGGAGGAGCAGAGACCCAGTACTTC.